This T cell receptor (beta chain) was retrieved from a study of blood T cell repertoires in COVID-19 (dated by TCRdb to the early 2020s). About the study as a whole: Samples covering the acute and convalescent phases of COVID-19 were provided by collaborators in the United States, Italy and Spain. Subjects who had been exposed to COVID-19, were actively infected with it, or had recovered from it provided the deeply sampled blood TCRbeta repertoires that made up the dataset. The repertoires were made available in a free public database intended to serve as a resource for research on the immune response to SARS-CoV-2. The samples were drawn from two sources: the first 160 participants of the ongoing ImmuneRACE study, and 1,254 subjects contributed by 6 global collaborators. A de-identified subject ID, COVID-19 status, age in years and sex were almost always included in the sample metadata. HLA class I and class II types, where available, came from metadata supplied by the sample provider rather than from assay-based typing. The material from the prospective study consisted of cDNA or gDNA derived from T cells, B-cell-depleted T cells, or PBMCs. What the work shows at the level of the full study, not this receptor alone: Clinical and demographic metadata were provided uncurated, with the amount varying by source and participant.

Comment on this clone: Its antigen remains unidentified. No base quality information exists; no much larger clone differs at one position.

The immunoSEQ Assay, a bias-controlled multiplex PCR, was used to amplify TCRbeta CDR3 regions from genomic DNA. The original pipeline was this. The number of nucleated cells in each sample was estimated from the amplification of reference gene primers within the assay. To quantify the absolute abundance of each unique TCRbeta CDR3 rearrangement, sequence reads were collapsed and filtered. For each sample, productive Simpson clonality was calculated by taking the square root of Simpson's diversity index across productive rearrangements. This is the immuneACCESS table as TCRdb keeps it, with only in-frame sequences that have V and J called. A part of the clones is gone; compared with another copy, unresolved V genes explain less than half, and the rest is unexplained. That table is the source of V, J and clone size, and D and trimming were worked out from the DNA. The sample records about 250,000 clones, roughly 90% of which are singletons. In total, the top ten clones hold 3% of the sample.

Each collaborating institution followed its own protocols to collect whole blood in K2EDTA tubes. Collaborator samples were shipped for TCRbeta analysis as frozen whole blood, isolated PBMCs, or DNA extracted from either sample type. Counted from cysteine to phenylalanine, this CDR3 has 15 amino acids. Of all the DNA, just the CDR3 is kept, 45 bases in frame from base 1. For this chain, trimming is 5 bases at the V end and 3 bases at the J end, and the number of junction bases without a gene match is 8. The germline V gene (reference sequence) specifies SEHNR as CDR1 and FQNEAQ as CDR2. This clonotype was sampled from a young woman with active or convalescent COVID-19. This receptor chain uses TRBV7-9 and TRBJ2-3, with 7 central nucleotides matching TRBD1. Sequenced sample: peripheral blood. DNA sequence: TGTGCCAGCAGCCCAACAGGGGTCGGGACAGATACGCAGTATTTT. This sequence encodes CASSPTGVGTDTQYF.